One sample yielded the 15 T cell receptor beta chains listed below, sequenced in a study of cytomegalovirus exposure and HLA in healthy donors. The PCR contained 60 Vbeta and 13 Jbeta primers. Clones were read by immunoSEQ multiplex PCR, and TCRdb kept only the in-frame ones, dropping some. The sample lists some 180,000 clones; more than 9.5% were seen once. The source material was PBMCs. These TCRs come from a man over 45 in good health and CMV-seropositive.

This clone was counted only a few times. The chain joins TRBV5-6 to TRBJ1-2, with 9 nucleotides matching TRBD1. The CDR3 contains 16 residues. With 1 base clipped from V and 4 bases from J, the junction kept 8 bases outside the gene matches. Germline lookup yields CDR1 SGHDT and CDR2 YYEEEE. The CDR3 DNA follows: TGTGCCAGCAGCTTGTCCCGGACAGGGGATCCCTATGGCTACACCTTC. Amino acid sequence: CASSLSRTGDPYGYTF.

The V and J genes are TRBV7-8 and TRBJ1-1; D may be TRBD1 (6 bases). Trimming cost V 3 bases and J 0 bases, with 8 bases left between them. The CDR3 length is 14 residues. Per germline, CDR1 SGHVS and CDR2 FQNEAQ. This CDR3 reads CASSLTGLNTEAFF. The DNA of the CDR3 is TGTGCCAGCAGCTTGACAGGACTGAACACTGAAGCTTTCTTT.

There are a few counts of this clone. V and J are TRBV29-1 and TRBJ2-3; TRBD2 aligns across 15 bases. Germline values: CDR1 SQVTM, CDR2 ANQGSEA. V shed 6 bases, J shed 2 bases, and the junction held 3 bases outside the gene matches. This CDR3 has 15 residues. CDR3 residues: CSVRTSGGATDTQYF. CDR3 in DNA: TGCAGCGTCAGGACTAGCGGGGGGGCCACAGATACGCAGTATTTT.

This clone was observed a few times. The rearrangement uses TRBV6-1 and TRBJ2-2; 12 bases fit TRBD2. V shed 2 bases and J 6 bases; nucleotides not matched to a gene: 4. Germline values: CDR1 MNHNS, CDR2 SASEGT. This CDR3 is 16 amino acids long. The CDR3 bases are TGTGCCAGCAGTGAAAGGACTAGCGGGGCATCCGGGGAGCTGTTTTTT. This gives the protein CASSERTSGASGELFF.

This clone has just a few counts. The rearrangement joins TRBV6-1 to TRBJ1-1; weak D call: TRBD1 (6 bases). CDR3 length: 15 residues. Germline CDR1 is MNHNS and CDR2 is SASEGT. Trimming took 5 bases from V and 1 from J, leaving 14 bases between them. The CDR3, as DNA: TGTGCCAGCAGTTTTCAAGCAGGGGAGAACACTGAAGCTTTCTTT. Its protein is CASSFQAGENTEAFF.

This clone has more than one count but fewer than ten. The chain recombines TRBV10-1 with TRBJ1-1, with D maybe TRBD1 (5 bases). The CDR3 is 14 residues long. The germline gives CDR1 WNHNN, CDR2 SYGVQD (reference sequence). V gave up 4 bases and J gave up 2 bases, with 11 bases separating them. CDR3 region: CASSVGLLNTEAFF. The CDR3, as DNA: TGCGCCAGCAGTGTGGGGCTACTTAACACTGAAGCTTTCTTT.

J is TRBJ2-2 and V is TRBV7-6; D gene unclear. The V gene lost 3 bases and the J gene lost 1 base, with 6 bases spanning the gap. The germline CDR1 and CDR2 sequences are SGHVS and FNYEAQ. The CDR3 is 14 amino acids. CDR3 bases: TGTGCCAGCAGCTTGCGACAGAACACCGGGGAGCTGTTTTTT. This encodes CASSLRQNTGELFF.

The CDR3 here is CASSLTSDRVRGTEAFF. As DNA, the CDR3 is TGTGCCAGCAGCTTAACTTCTGACAGGGTAAGGGGGACTGAAGCTTTCTTT. V gene TRBV11-3 combines with J gene TRBJ1-1; TRBD1 aligns across 7 bases. V trimming: 2 bases; J trimming: 5 bases; junction bases outside the gene matches: 14. Germline loops: CDR1 SGHNT, CDR2 YENEEA. The CDR3 sequence is 17 residues long.

The chain links TRBV4-2 to TRBJ2-1; possibly TRBD2 for D (6 bases). Trimming stripped 0 bases from V and 5 bases from J, with 11 bases between. CDR1 LGHNA and CDR2 YNFKEQ come from the germline V gene. CDR3 length: 15 residues. The chain's CDR3 is CASSQDWDLDNEQFF. The CDR3 DNA reads as TGTGCCAGCAGCCAAGATTGGGACTTGGACAATGAGCAGTTCTTC.

The chain recombines TRBV5-5 with TRBJ2-2, with a possible D match to TRBD1 (6 bases). Between the trimmed V and J ends, which lost 2 bases and 3 bases, there was a span of 11 bases. The CDR3 spans 15 residues. The germline V gene has CDR1 SGHKS and CDR2 YYEKEE (reference sequence). The CDR3 nucleotides read TGTGCCAGCAGCTTTCGACAGGATGACACCGGGGAGCTGTTTTTT. It translates to CASSFRQDDTGELFF.

Only one count was recorded for this clone. Since a much larger clone is just one base distant, this may be a read error. The V gene is TRBV6-5, the J gene TRBJ1-5, with D hard to call. Trimming pared 5 bases from V and 1 base from J, leaving 3 bases between. Germline V gene data show CDR1 as MNHEY and CDR2 as SVGAGI. This CDR3 contains 12 residues. CDR3 loop: CASSGSNQPQHF. CDR3 sequence (DNA): TGTGCCAGCAGTGGCAGCAATCAGCCCCAGCATTTT.

The chain has TRBV6-5 and TRBJ1-1; 7 bases are a match to TRBD1. The ends lost 5 bases at V and 0 bases at J; junction bases unmatched: 6. Germline CDR1 MNHEY, CDR2 SVGAGI. CDR3 size: 15 residues. CDR3 nucleotides: TGTGCCAGCAGTGCCGACAGGGCGGTGAACACTGAAGCTTTCTTT. Translation gives CASSADRAVNTEAFF.

The chain couples TRBV27 to TRBJ1-6; 7 bases align to TRBD1. This CDR3 has 14 residues. Looked up from germline, CDR1 is MNHEY and CDR2 is SMNVEV (reference sequence). V trimming: 6 bases; J trimming: 5 bases; junction bases outside the gene matches: 4. The DNA of the CDR3 is TGTGCCAGCAGAGGGGGCGGCGATAATTCACCCCTCCACTTT. Its protein product is CASRGGGDNSPLHF.

This clone turned up a few times. The chain couples TRBV10-3 to TRBJ1-2, with D unresolved. CDR1 ENHRY and CDR2 SYGVKD come from the germline V gene. The CDR3 loop spans 13 amino acids. With 4 bases removed from V and 0 bases from J, the gap between germline ends came to 6 bases. This CDR3 reads CAISGAANYGYTF. The CDR3, as DNA: TGTGCCATCAGTGGGGCAGCTAACTATGGCTACACCTTC.

The chain employs TRBV11-3 and TRBJ2-6; 9 positions agree with TRBD1. Germline-derived CDR1 and CDR2 are SGHNT and YENEEA. Trimming at V came to 5 bases and at J to 2 bases, leaving 16 bases not matched to a gene. The CDR3 runs to 20 residues. The chain's CDR3 is CASSRQSSGTGRTGANVLTF. In DNA, the CDR3 is TGTGCCAGCAGCCGGCAATCTTCCGGGACAGGGCGGACTGGGGCCAACGTCCTGACTTTC. The entire variable domain, with the rest obtained from reference TRBV11-3 and TRBJ2-6, is as follows: EAGVVQSPRYKIIEKKQPVAFWCNPISGHNTLYWYLQNLGQGPELLIRYENEEAVDDSQLPKDRFSAERLKGVDSTLKIQPAELGDSAVYLCASSRQSSGTGRTGANVLTFGAGSRLTVL.